These T cell receptor beta chains were read from a single sample in a study of CD4 and CD8 cells across lung adenocarcinoma regions. TCRdb independently ran MiXCR on the PCR reads; one entry per CDR3 protein. There are approximately 25,000 distinct CDR3 sequences in the sample; 40% to 50% occur only once, and around 50% lies in the top ten. Material: CD8+ T cells from the center of a lung tumor. All receptors come from a male donor with lung adenocarcinoma. The CD4 and CD8 labels of this study may be unreliable. CDR3s include the opening cysteine and the closing phenylalanine or tryptophan. A D gene is named only where the DNA matches it firmly. Clone size is shown for a subset of rows, as once, few, many or a class of expanded clone.

J gene: TRBJ2-3; V gene: TRBV6-2/TRBV6-3; clone size: few; D gene: .; CDR3 protein: CATIDRFFTDTQYF; CDR3 DNA: TGTGCCACTATCGACAGGTTTTTCACAGATACGCAGTATTTT
J gene: TRBJ2-1; V gene: TRBV6-1; clone size: .; D gene: TRBD2; CDR3 protein: CASRGTWTSGTNKQYF; CDR3 DNA: TGTGCCAGCAGGGGAACGTGGACTAGCGGGACCAATAAGCAGTACTTT
J gene: TRBJ2-1; V gene: TRBV12-3/TRBV12-4; clone size: .; D gene: TRBD2; CDR3 protein: CASSWLAGGPKQFF; CDR3 DNA: TGTGCCAGCAGTTGGTTAGCGGGAGGGCCCAAGCAGTTCTTC
J gene: TRBJ2-3; V gene: TRBV12-3/TRBV12-4; clone size: few; D gene: TRBD1; CDR3 protein: CASSPALTGTSTDTQYF; CDR3 DNA: TGTGCCAGCAGTCCCGCGTTGACAGGGACCAGCACAGATACGCAGTATTTT
J gene: TRBJ2-2; V gene: TRBV6-5; clone size: .; D gene: .; CDR3 protein: CASSYVVNTDTQFF; CDR3 DNA: TGTGCCAGCAGTTACGTTGTGAACACAGATACGCAGTTTTTT
J gene: TRBJ2-1; V gene: TRBV6-1; clone size: .; D gene: .; CDR3 protein: CASTAPREEYEQFF; CDR3 DNA: TGTGCCAGCACCGCCCCCAGGGAGGAATACGAGCAGTTCTTC
J gene: TRBJ2-3; V gene: TRBV6-1; clone size: .; D gene: .; CDR3 protein: CASREAGLGAGNTQYF; CDR3 DNA: TGTGCCAGCCGTGAAGCCGGGCTAGGAGCCGGAAATACGCAGTATTTT
J gene: TRBJ2-1; V gene: TRBV12-3/TRBV12-4; clone size: many; D gene: TRBD1; CDR3 protein: CASRHRDRGRGEQFF; CDR3 DNA: TGTGCCAGCAGACACCGGGACAGGGGGCGGGGTGAGCAGTTCTTC
J gene: TRBJ2-2; V gene: TRBV3-1; clone size: .; D gene: .; CDR3 protein: CASSQVIPGELFF; CDR3 DNA: TGTGCCAGCAGCCAAGTGATCCCCGGGGAGCTGTTTTTT
J gene: TRBJ2-4; V gene: TRBV6-1; clone size: .; D gene: .; CDR3 protein: CASSGTEDTQYF; CDR3 DNA: TGTGCCAGCAGTGGGACAGAGGATACTCAGTACTTC
J gene: TRBJ2-5; V gene: TRBV11-3; clone size: .; D gene: TRBD2; CDR3 protein: CASSAGLAGETQYF; CDR3 DNA: TGTGCCAGCAGCGCGGGACTAGCTGGGGAGACCCAGTACTTC
J gene: TRBJ2-7; V gene: TRBV5-4; clone size: .; D gene: TRBD1; CDR3 protein: CASSQVGTGTYEQYF; CDR3 DNA: TGTGCCAGCAGCCAAGTAGGGACAGGGACCTACGAGCAGTACTTC
J gene: TRBJ2-7; V gene: TRBV6-1; clone size: .; D gene: .; CDR3 protein: CASRGGGGRTQDTQYF; CDR3 DNA: TGTGCCAGCAGGGGGGGTGGGGGCCGAACTCAAGATACGCAGTACTTC
J gene: TRBJ2-3; V gene: TRBV10-2; clone size: .; D gene: .; CDR3 protein: CASSDPGLGAEDTQYF; CDR3 DNA: TGCGCCAGCAGCGACCCGGGGCTGGGGGCCGAAGACACGCAGTATTTC
J gene: TRBJ2-5; V gene: TRBV27; clone size: .; D gene: .; CDR3 protein: CAGSGGRDKETQYF; CDR3 DNA: TGTGCGGGCAGTGGGGGGCGGGACAAAGAGACCCAGTATTTC
J gene: TRBJ2-2; V gene: TRBV6-5; clone size: few; D gene: .; CDR3 protein: CASSYETRELFF; CDR3 DNA: TGTGCCAGCAGTTACGAGACTAGGGAGCTGTTTTTT
J gene: TRBJ2-5; V gene: TRBV10-1; clone size: few; D gene: .; CDR3 protein: CASSESRGMETQYF; CDR3 DNA: TGCGCCAGCAGTGAGTCGAGGGGTATGGAGACCCAGTACTTC
J gene: TRBJ2-5; V gene: TRBV6-1; clone size: .; D gene: .; CDR3 protein: CASSVELGGGDQNTQYF; CDR3 DNA: TGTGCCAGCAGCGTGGAGCTCGGCGGCGGTGACCAAAACACCCAGTACTTC
J gene: TRBJ2-1; V gene: TRBV10-2; clone size: .; D gene: .; CDR3 protein: CASGEGEHNEQFF; CDR3 DNA: TGCGCCAGCGGAGAGGGAGAACACAATGAGCAGTTCTTC
J gene: TRBJ2-4; V gene: TRBV6-1; clone size: once; D gene: TRBD2; CDR3 protein: CASSKVGLATNTQYF; CDR3 DNA: TGTGCCAGCTCCAAAGTCGGACTAGCGACAAACACTCAGTACTTT
J gene: TRBJ1-1; V gene: TRBV6-1; clone size: many; D gene: .; CDR3 protein: CASRPTVNTEAFF; CDR3 DNA: TGTGCCAGCAGACCGACAGTGAACACTGAAGCTTTCTTT
J gene: TRBJ2-1; V gene: TRBV6-1; clone size: many; D gene: .; CDR3 protein: CASSPNDGYEQFF; CDR3 DNA: TGTGCCAGCAGTCCCAACGACGGTTACGAGCAGTTCTTC
J gene: TRBJ2-4; V gene: TRBV10-3; clone size: .; D gene: .; CDR3 protein: CGVTGLGAKNTQYF; CDR3 DNA: TGCGGCGTCACGGGGCTGGGAGCCAAAAACACTCAGTATTTC
J gene: TRBJ2-3; V gene: TRBV6-1; clone size: .; D gene: TRBD1; CDR3 protein: CASSERDRGSKDTQYF; CDR3 DNA: TGTGCCAGCAGTGAAAGGGACAGGGGAAGCAAAGATACGCAGTACTTT
J gene: TRBJ2-1; V gene: TRBV7-2; clone size: .; D gene: TRBD1; CDR3 protein: CASSSRQGSHEQFF; CDR3 DNA: TGTGCCAGCAGCAGTAGACAGGGCTCCCACGAGCAGTTCTTC
J gene: TRBJ2-3; V gene: TRBV10-1; clone size: .; D gene: .; CDR3 protein: CASSGRGAGDQETQYF; CDR3 DNA: TGCGCCAGCAGTGGCCGGGGGGCCGGGGACCAAGAGACGCAGTATTTC
J gene: TRBJ2-1; V gene: TRBV6-1; clone size: few; D gene: .; CDR3 protein: CASRTGQRSSYNEQFF; CDR3 DNA: TGTGCCAGCAGAACAGGGCAGCGGTCCTCCTACAATGAGCAGTTCTTC
J gene: TRBJ2-3; V gene: TRBV6-1; clone size: .; D gene: .; CDR3 protein: CASRGFTDTQYF; CDR3 DNA: TGTGCCAGCAGAGGCTTCACAGATACGCAGTATTTT
J gene: TRBJ2-4; V gene: TRBV6-1; clone size: .; D gene: .; CDR3 protein: CASRQSLDQNTQYF; CDR3 DNA: TGTGCCAGCAGACAGAGCTTAGACCAAAACACTCAGTACTTC
J gene: TRBJ2-4; V gene: TRBV10-1; clone size: .; D gene: TRBD2; CDR3 protein: CASSGPEAGATDTQYF; CDR3 DNA: TGCGCCAGCAGCGGCCCGGAGGCGGGAGCCACAGACACTCAGTACTTC
J gene: TRBJ2-1; V gene: TRBV6-5; clone size: many; D gene: TRBD2; CDR3 protein: CASSYLLAGGEQFF; CDR3 DNA: TGTGCCAGCAGTTACCTCCTAGCGGGAGGAGAGCAGTTCTTC
J gene: TRBJ2-7; V gene: TRBV20-1; clone size: .; D gene: TRBD2; CDR3 protein: CSVLGLAGGPAYEQYF; CDR3 DNA: TGCAGTGTCCTAGGACTAGCGGGAGGTCCCGCCTACGAGCAGTACTTC